A single count supports the clone carrying this T cell receptor beta chain. Antigen specificity is unknown. Russia was home to the donors, healthy Caucasian individuals aged 6 to 90. CDR1 is MNHEY, CDR2 SVGAGI, per germline. The CDR3 consists of 18 residues. The sample originates from a study of blood T cells in healthy people across ages. Study observations and caveats: Older age went with lower TCR beta diversity per million T cells, in a roughly linear way. Long-lived donors carried more naive CD4+ cells and greater diversity than aged donors.

Then a second PCR, running roughly 7 to 11 cycles, was carried out with a sample-barcoded 5' primer and a J-beta primer mix. From the 5' RACE reads, TCRdb called clonotypes with MiXCR, one entry per CDR3 protein. The table has hundreds of thousands of distinct CDR3 sequences, about half seen once. This sequence originates from a man older than 75 in good health. Source material: blood. The chain combines TRBV6-5 with TRBJ2-4; 10 positions agree with TRBD1. The end of the DNA aligns better with TRBJ2-5, so the J call may be wrong. The CDR3 bases are TGTGCCAGCAGTTACTCGGTGGGGACAGGGGCCTTACAAGAGACCCAGTACTTC. It translates to CASSYSVGTGALQETQYF.